A selection of T cell receptor beta chains follows, all from one sample in a study of vaccination and CD4 T cells after COVID-19. TCRdb redid the calling of the PCR reads with MiXCR, one entry per CDR3 protein. Of tens of thousands of distinct CDR3 sequences listed, 50% were seen once; the top ten hold 28%. Antigens of these TCRs are unknown. The sample was CD4+ T cells from blood, cultured in vitro, taken before SARS-CoV-2 vaccination. The source is a human donor who received a COVID-19 vaccine. Both conserved end residues are part of each CDR3. A D gene is named only where the DNA matches it firmly. Clone sizes are given selectively: once, few, many, or a class where the clone is expanded.

CDR3 length	J gene	V gene	clone size	D gene	CDR3 DNA	CDR3 protein
14	TRBJ1-6	TRBV6-1	few	TRBD1	TGTGCCAGCAGCGGACAGGGTGATAATTCACCCCTCCACTTT	CASSGQGDNSPLHF
12	TRBJ2-5	TRBV5-1	-	-	TGCGCCAGCAGGACCGGCCAAGAGACCCAGTACTTC	CASRTGQETQYF
15	TRBJ1-3	TRBV12-3/TRBV12-4	-	-	TGTGCCAGCAGGATAACAGGCTCCTCTGGAAACACCATATATTTT	CASRITGSSGNTIYF
14	TRBJ1-1	TRBV11-3	-	-	TGTGCCAGCAGCTTTGCACATACGAACACTGAAGCTTTCTTT	CASSFAHTNTEAFF
12	TRBJ1-5	TRBV20-1	-	-	TGCAGTGCCCTTCTCGGCAATCAGCCCCAGCATTTT	CSALLGNQPQHF
12	TRBJ1-2	TRBV29-1	-	-	TGCAGCGTTGGTGGGACCCCATATGGCTACACCTTC	CSVGGTPYGYTF
16	TRBJ1-1	TRBV7-2	-	-	TGTGCCAGCAGCCCCCAACCGGGACGGATGAACACTGAAGCTTTCTTT	CASSPQPGRMNTEAFF
15	TRBJ1-2	TRBV10-3	-	TRBD1	TGTGCCACCCGGGACAGGGGGGGATCCCTAGGTGGCTACACCTTC	CATRDRGGSLGGYTF
13	TRBJ1-6	TRBV6-5	-	-	TGTGCCAGCAGTTACGATCTTAATTCACCCCTCCACTTT	CASSYDLNSPLHF
14	TRBJ1-5	TRBV20-1	-	TRBD1	TGCAGTGCTAGACCCGGGACAGTTCTCCAGCCCCAGCATTTT	CSARPGTVLQPQHF
15	TRBJ2-7	TRBV7-2	-	-	TGTGCCAGCAGCTTAGAAGGCAGGGAATTAATAGGGCAGTACTTC	CASSLEGRELIGQYF
14	TRBJ2-3	TRBV30	-	TRBD1	TGTGCCTGGGGCCGGGACAGCAACACAGATACGCAGTATTTT	CAWGRDSNTDTQYF
14	TRBJ2-3	TRBV7-9	-	-	TGTGCCAGCAGCTTTGGGTCTAGGACGGATACGCAGTATTTT	CASSFGSRTDTQYF
15	TRBJ2-2	TRBV19	few	TRBD1	TGTGCCAGTAGCCGACAGGGGGCATACACCGGGGAGCTGTTTTTT	CASSRQGAYTGELFF
13	TRBJ2-2	TRBV10-3	-	-	TGTGCCATCAGTGATTACCGGGCCCAGTTGCTGTTTTTT	CAISDYRAQLLFF
18	TRBJ2-3	TRBV30	-	TRBD2	TGTGCCTGGAGGAAGAGAGCCGGGACTAGCGGGGGCACAGATACGCAGTATTTT	CAWRKRAGTSGGTDTQYF
17	TRBJ2-3	TRBV7-9	few	TRBD1	TGTGCCAGCAGCTTAGGGGTGGCAGGGGGCCGTACAGATACGCAGTATTTT	CASSLGVAGGRTDTQYF
17	TRBJ1-6	TRBV6-1	-	-	TGTGCCAGCGTCCCGACGGGGGTTGAGTTGTACAATTCACCCCTCCACTTT	CASVPTGVELYNSPLHF
15	TRBJ2-5	TRBV20-1	-	-	TGCAGTGCTAGAGATCGAACACAGGGTAGTGGGACCCAGTACTTC	CSARDRTQGSGTQYF
17	TRBJ2-1	TRBV7-2	-	-	TGTGCCAGCAGCTTTGACAGCGGGCTACGCCCGAACAATGAGCAGTTCTTC	CASSFDSGLRPNNEQFF
14	TRBJ2-2	TRBV20-1	few	-	TGCAGTGCTCATTATGGGGAGAACACCGGGGAGCTGTTTTTT	CSAHYGENTGELFF
15	TRBJ1-1	TRBV7-9	-	TRBD1	TGTGCCAGCAGCTCAGGGGACAGGGGACAAACTGAAGCTTTCTTT	CASSSGDRGQTEAFF
14	TRBJ1-1	TRBV4-1	-	TRBD1	TGCGCCAGCAGCCCCCGGGACAGGAACACTGAAGCTTTCTTT	CASSPRDRNTEAFF
15	TRBJ2-2	TRBV2	medium-sized	TRBD1	TGTGCCAGCAGCCCGACAGGGGGCGACACCGGGGAGCTGTTTTTT	CASSPTGGDTGELFF
14	TRBJ2-3	TRBV20-1	-	TRBD2	TGCAGTGCTAGAAAGCGGGGGGTTACAGATACGCAGTATTTT	CSARKRGVTDTQYF
17	TRBJ2-3	TRBV24-1	few	TRBD2	TGTGCCACCAGTGACCCCGCTAGCGGGGGAAGCACAGATACGCAGTATTTT	CATSDPASGGSTDTQYF
15	TRBJ2-3	TRBV6-1	-	-	TGTGCCAGCAGTAATACTAGGTCTAGCACAGATACGCAGTATTTT	CASSNTRSSTDTQYF
18	TRBJ1-3	TRBV4-1	-	-	TGCGCCAGCAGCCTGAGCTTTTTAGGTTCTTCCTCTGGAAACACCATATATTTT	CASSLSFLGSSSGNTIYF
18	TRBJ2-1	TRBV7-2	-	TRBD2	TGTGCCAGCAGCTTAGGGTTCCGGGTAGCGGGGGTCTCTCCGGAGCAGTTCTTC	CASSLGFRVAGVSPEQFF
13	TRBJ1-2	TRBV5-4	-	-	TGTGCCAGTAGGAGCCTCACTAACTATGGCTACACCTTC	CASRSLTNYGYTF
15	TRBJ2-3	TRBV27	few	-	TGTGCCAGCAGTCTCGGGACGATCATTAGGGAGACGCAGTATTTT	CASSLGTIIRETQYF
16	TRBJ2-5	TRBV27	-	-	TGTGCCAGCAGCGCCCGGACAAGTTGGTACCAAGAGACCCAGTACTTC	CASSARTSWYQETQYF
13	TRBJ2-1	TRBV6-1	-	TRBD2	TGTGCCAGCAGTACGAGTCGGGGGGGTGAGCAGTTCTTC	CASSTSRGGEQFF
14	TRBJ1-1	TRBV6-5	-	TRBD1	TGTGCCAGCAGTTCCCTGAGGGACAGGTCTGAAGCTTTCTTT	CASSSLRDRSEAFF
19	TRBJ1-6	TRBV6-4	once	-	TGTGCCAGCACCAGCCATGAAAGTCGAGTTAGGTCCCATAATTCACCCCTCCACTTT	CASTSHESRVRSHNSPLHF
13	TRBJ2-1	TRBV7-6	few	-	TGTGCCAGCAGCTTAGGCCAGAATAATGAGCAGTTCTTC	CASSLGQNNEQFF
15	TRBJ1-5	TRBV19	-	TRBD1	TGTGCCAGTATGAGGGGACAGGGAGGAAATCAGCCCCAGCATTTT	CASMRGQGGNQPQHF
16	TRBJ1-1	TRBV12-5	once	-	TGTGCTAGTGCCCTGGTCGTGCAGCCCATGAACACTGAAGCTTTCTTT	CASALVVQPMNTEAFF
14	TRBJ1-5	TRBV2	few	-	TGTGCCAGCAGTGTTGACAGTTCCCAAGGGCCCCAGCATTTT	CASSVDSSQGPQHF
14	TRBJ2-4	TRBV2	few	TRBD2	TGTGCCAGCAGTGAGTCTCGACTAGCCTTCGTTCAGTACTTC	CASSESRLAFVQYF
13	TRBJ2-7	TRBV20-1	-	-	TGCAGTGCTACGGAGCGGGCCAGCTACGAGCAGTACTTC	CSATERASYEQYF
11	TRBJ2-6	TRBV12-3/TRBV12-4	-	-	TGCGGGTCCTCTGGGGCCAACGTCCTGACTTTC	CGSSGANVLTF
16	TRBJ2-1	TRBV12-3/TRBV12-4	-	TRBD2	TGTGCCAGCAGCCCAGGGTCCCAGAGCGGGGGCAATGAGCAGTTCTTC	CASSPGSQSGGNEQFF
16	TRBJ2-3	TRBV10-1	few	TRBD2	TGCGCCAGCAGTGAGTGGCTAGCGGAGAGCACAGATACGCAGTATTTT	CASSEWLAESTDTQYF
14	TRBJ1-6	TRBV5-8	-	TRBD1	TGTGCCAGCAGCTTGGGACAGGGTAATTCACCCCTCCACTTT	CASSLGQGNSPLHF
17	TRBJ2-5	TRBV27	-	-	TGTGCCAGCAGTTCCGATGGTAGTGTGCGAGGGCGGGAGACCCAGTACTTC	CASSSDGSVRGRETQYF
17	TRBJ1-2	TRBV6-1	-	-	TGTGCCAGCAGTGCCATATACCAAGACCACAAAAACTATGGCTACACCTTC	CASSAIYQDHKNYGYTF
14	TRBJ2-5	TRBV6-1	-	TRBD1	TGTGCCAGCAGTGCGACAGGGGGCCAAGAGACCCAGTACTTC	CASSATGGQETQYF
15	TRBJ1-2	TRBV19	-	-	TGTGCCAGTATTAGTTCTGTCGGCAGGGTGAATGGCTACACCTTC	CASISSVGRVNGYTF
13	TRBJ1-2	TRBV27	few	-	TGTGCCAGCGGCCAGGGGAGGCACTATGGCTACACCTTC	CASGQGRHYGYTF
17	TRBJ2-7	TRBV11-3	-	-	TGTGCCAGCAGCTTTATCGTCCTCGGCCCAGGGTCGGGGGAGCAGTACTTC	CASSFIVLGPGSGEQYF
13	TRBJ1-6	TRBV5-1	-	-	TGCGCCAGCAGCTTGTCGGTCAATTCACCCCTCCACTTT	CASSLSVNSPLHF
15	TRBJ2-3	TRBV30	-	-	TGTGCCTGGAGTGTACCAGGGTTCAGCACAGATACGCAGTATTTT	CAWSVPGFSTDTQYF
15	TRBJ1-6	TRBV20-1	-	-	TGCAGTGCTAGCCCCGGTAGCTCCTATAATTCACCCCTCCACTTT	CSASPGSSYNSPLHF
12	TRBJ2-1	TRBV24-1	few	TRBD2	TGTGCCACCAGCCGGGGGGGCCATGAGCAGTTCTTC	CATSRGGHEQFF
15	TRBJ2-1	TRBV2	-	-	TGTGCCAGCAGCAGCTACAGGGTTCCCTACAATGAGCAGTTCTTC	CASSSYRVPYNEQFF
15	TRBJ2-7	TRBV12-3/TRBV12-4	few	TRBD1	TGTGCCAGCAGTTTGGGGACAGGGGGGTCCCACGAGCAGTACTTC	CASSLGTGGSHEQYF
13	TRBJ1-6	TRBV19	-	-	TGTGCCAGTAGTATTCGTGGTAATTCACCCCTCCACTTT	CASSIRGNSPLHF
17	TRBJ2-7	TRBV6-5	-	-	TGTGCCAGCAGTTACTCCTACCGTCACCAGATCGGGTGGGAGCAGTACTTC	CASSYSYRHQIGWEQYF
17	TRBJ1-1	TRBV11-3	few	-	TGTGCCAGCAGCACAGCCTTCATCCGGACGAGGAACACTGAAGCTTTCTTT	CASSTAFIRTRNTEAFF